Below are 5 T cell receptor beta chains sequenced from a single sample in a study of T cells expressing NK-cell markers. From the 5' RACE reads, TCRdb lists one entry per CDR3 protein and no DNA. In all, the sample yields about 460,000 distinct CDR3 sequences. Specimen: blood T cells: a sorted CD56 or NKG2C T cell subset, CD4+ or CD8+ T cells, or bulk PBMC T cells (not recorded which). These receptors were taken from a woman aged 45-59 years in good health.

The CDR3 spells CASSQTSTATGELFF. The J gene is TRBJ2-2, the V gene TRBV2; there is no DNA to check the TCRdb D call of TRBD2. CDR3 size: 15 residues. Germline CDR1 reads SNHLY; CDR2 reads FYNNEI.

This chain joins TRBV29-1 and TRBJ2-5; the TCRdb D gene call, TRBD1, has no DNA to confirm it. The CDR3 has 13 amino acids. Germline V gene data show CDR1 as SQVTM and CDR2 as ANQGSEA. CDR3: CSGGGAARVTQYF. The complete variable domain, with remaining parts taken from reference TRBV29-1 and TRBJ2-5, reads SAVISQKPSRDICQRGTSLTIQCQVDSQVTMMFWYRQQPGQSLTLIATANQGSEATYESGFVIDKFPISRPNLTFSTLTVSNMSPEDSSIYLCSGGGAARVTQYFGPGTRLLVL.

CDR3 residues: CASSLAQRSFGANVLTF. The chain links TRBV12-3 or TRBV12-4 to TRBJ2-6. The CDR3 totals 17 residues.

The V call is TRBV11-2, the J call TRBJ1-2; with no DNA, the TCRdb D assignment of TRBD1 cannot be verified. The CDR3 is 15 residues long. Germline V gives CDR1 SGHAT, CDR2 FQNNGV. The CDR3 protein is CASSPPGRKNYGYTF.

This chain connects TRBV5-4 to TRBJ2-3; TCRdb indicates TRBD2, and absent DNA this call remains unverified. CDR3 size: 18 residues. CDR1 is SGHNT and CDR2 is YYREEE in the germline V gene (reference sequence). The CDR3 spells CASTLGGRAPLSTDTQYF.